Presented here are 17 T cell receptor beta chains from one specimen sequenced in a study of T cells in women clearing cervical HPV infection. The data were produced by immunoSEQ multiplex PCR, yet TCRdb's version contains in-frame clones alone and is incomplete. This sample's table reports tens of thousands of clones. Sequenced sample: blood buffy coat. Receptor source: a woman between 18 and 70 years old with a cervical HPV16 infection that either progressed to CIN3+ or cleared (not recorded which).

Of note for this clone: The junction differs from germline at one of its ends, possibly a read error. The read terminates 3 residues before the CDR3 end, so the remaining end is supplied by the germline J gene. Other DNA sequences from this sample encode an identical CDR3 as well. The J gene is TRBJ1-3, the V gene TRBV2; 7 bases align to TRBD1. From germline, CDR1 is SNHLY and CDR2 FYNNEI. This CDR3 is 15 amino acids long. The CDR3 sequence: CASSMTGSSGNTIYF. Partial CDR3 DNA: TGTGCCAGCAGTATGACAGGGAGCTCTGGAAACACG.

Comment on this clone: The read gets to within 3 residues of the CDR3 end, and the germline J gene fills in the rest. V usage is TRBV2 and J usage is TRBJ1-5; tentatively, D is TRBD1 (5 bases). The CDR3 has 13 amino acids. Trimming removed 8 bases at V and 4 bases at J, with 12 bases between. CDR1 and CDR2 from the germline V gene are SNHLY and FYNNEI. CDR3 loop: CASDQGPNQPQHF. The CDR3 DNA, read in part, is TGTGCCAGCGACCAGGGCCCGAATCAGCCC. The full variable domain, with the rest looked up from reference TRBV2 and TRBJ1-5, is EPEVTQTPSHQVTQMGQEVILRCVPISNHLYFYWYRQILGQKVEFLVSFYNNEISEKSEIFDDQFSVERPDGSNFTLKIRSTKLEDSAMYFCASDQGPNQPQHFGDGTRLSIL.

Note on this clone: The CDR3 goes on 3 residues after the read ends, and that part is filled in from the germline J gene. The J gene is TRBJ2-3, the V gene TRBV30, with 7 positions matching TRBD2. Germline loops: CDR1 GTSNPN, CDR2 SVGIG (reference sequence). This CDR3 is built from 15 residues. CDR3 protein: CAWTTDWGGLETQYF. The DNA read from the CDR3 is TGTGCCTGGACAACCGACTGGGGGGGGTTGGAGACG.

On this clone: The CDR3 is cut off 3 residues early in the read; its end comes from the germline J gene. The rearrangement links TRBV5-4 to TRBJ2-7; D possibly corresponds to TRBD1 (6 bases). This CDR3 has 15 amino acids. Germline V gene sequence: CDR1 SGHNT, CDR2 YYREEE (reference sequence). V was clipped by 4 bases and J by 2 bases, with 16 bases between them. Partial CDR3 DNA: TGTGCCAGCAGCAGAAAAACCGGGACACCCTACGAG. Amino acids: CASSRKTGTPYE. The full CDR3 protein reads CASSRKTGTPYEQYF.

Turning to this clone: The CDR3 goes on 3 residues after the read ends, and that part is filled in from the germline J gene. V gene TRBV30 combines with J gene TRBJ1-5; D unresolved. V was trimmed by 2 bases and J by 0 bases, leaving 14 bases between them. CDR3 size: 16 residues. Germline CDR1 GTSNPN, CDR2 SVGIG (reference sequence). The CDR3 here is CAWSPRALPSNQPQHF. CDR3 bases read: TGTGCCTGGAGTCCTCGAGCCCTCCCTAGCAATCAGCCC. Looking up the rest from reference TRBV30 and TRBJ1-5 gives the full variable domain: SQTIHQWPATLVQPVGSPLSLECTVEGTSNPNLYWYRQAAGRGLQLLFYSVGIGQISSEVPQNLSASRPQDRQFILSSKKLLLSDSGFYLCAWSPRALPSNQPQHFGDGTRLSIL.

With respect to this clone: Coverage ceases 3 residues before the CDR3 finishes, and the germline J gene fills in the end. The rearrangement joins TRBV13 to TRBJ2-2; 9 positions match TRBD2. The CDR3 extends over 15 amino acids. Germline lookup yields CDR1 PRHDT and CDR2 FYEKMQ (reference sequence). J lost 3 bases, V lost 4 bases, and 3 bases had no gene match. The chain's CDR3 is CASSSGTSYTGELFF. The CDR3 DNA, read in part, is TGTGCCAGCAGCTCCGGGACTAGCTACACCGGGGAG.

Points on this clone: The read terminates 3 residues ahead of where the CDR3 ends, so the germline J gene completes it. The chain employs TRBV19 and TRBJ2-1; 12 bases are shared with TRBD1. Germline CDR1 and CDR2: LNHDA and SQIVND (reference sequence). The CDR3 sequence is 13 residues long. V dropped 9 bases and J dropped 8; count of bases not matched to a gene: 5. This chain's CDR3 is CARGQGARYEQFF. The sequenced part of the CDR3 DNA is TGTGCCAGGGGACAGGGGGCGAGATATGAG.

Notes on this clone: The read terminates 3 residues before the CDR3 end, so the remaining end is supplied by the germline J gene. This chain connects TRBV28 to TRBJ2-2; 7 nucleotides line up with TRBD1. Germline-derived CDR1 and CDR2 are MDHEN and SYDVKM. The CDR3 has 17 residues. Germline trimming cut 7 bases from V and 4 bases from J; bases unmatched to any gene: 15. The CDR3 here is CASITGQAPRRTGELFF. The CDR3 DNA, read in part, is TGTGCCAGCATTACAGGACAGGCCCCTCGTCGCACCGGGGAG.

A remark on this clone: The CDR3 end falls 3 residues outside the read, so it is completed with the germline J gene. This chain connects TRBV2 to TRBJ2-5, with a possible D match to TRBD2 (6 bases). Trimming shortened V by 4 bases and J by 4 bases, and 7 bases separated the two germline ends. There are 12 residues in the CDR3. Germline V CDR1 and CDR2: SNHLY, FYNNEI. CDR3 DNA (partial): TGTGCCAGCAGTGTGGGGGGAGAGACC. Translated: CASSVGGET. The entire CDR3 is CASSVGGETQYF.

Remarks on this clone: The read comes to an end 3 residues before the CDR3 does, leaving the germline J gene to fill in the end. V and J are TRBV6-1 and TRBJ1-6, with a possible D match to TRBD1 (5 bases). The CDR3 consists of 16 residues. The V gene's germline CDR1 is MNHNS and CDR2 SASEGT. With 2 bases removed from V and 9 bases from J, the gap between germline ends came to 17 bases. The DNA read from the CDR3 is TGTGCCAGCAGTGAATCTCTGGGACTCACGGCTTCACCC. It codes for CASSESLGLTASP. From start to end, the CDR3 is CASSESLGLTASPLHF.

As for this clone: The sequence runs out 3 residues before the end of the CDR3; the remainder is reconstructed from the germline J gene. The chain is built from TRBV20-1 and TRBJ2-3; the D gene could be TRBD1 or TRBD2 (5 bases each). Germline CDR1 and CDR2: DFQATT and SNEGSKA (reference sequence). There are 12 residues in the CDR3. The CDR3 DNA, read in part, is TGCAGTGCTCTACGGGCTGAGGGGACG. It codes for CSALRAEGT. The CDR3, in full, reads CSALRAEGTQYF.

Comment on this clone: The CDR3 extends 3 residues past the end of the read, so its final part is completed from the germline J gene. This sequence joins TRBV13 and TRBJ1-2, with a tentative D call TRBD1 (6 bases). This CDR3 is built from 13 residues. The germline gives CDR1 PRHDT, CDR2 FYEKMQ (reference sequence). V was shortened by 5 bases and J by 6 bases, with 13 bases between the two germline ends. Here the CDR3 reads CASSEQGANGYTF. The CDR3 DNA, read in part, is TGTGCCAGCAGCGAACAGGGCGCGAATGGC. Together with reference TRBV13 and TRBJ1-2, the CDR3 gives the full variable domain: AAGVIQSPRHLIKEKRETATLKCYPIPRHDTVYWYQQGPGQDPQFLISFYEKMQSDKGSIPDRFSAQQFSDYHSELNMSSLELGDSALYFCASSEQGANGYTFGSGTRLTVV.

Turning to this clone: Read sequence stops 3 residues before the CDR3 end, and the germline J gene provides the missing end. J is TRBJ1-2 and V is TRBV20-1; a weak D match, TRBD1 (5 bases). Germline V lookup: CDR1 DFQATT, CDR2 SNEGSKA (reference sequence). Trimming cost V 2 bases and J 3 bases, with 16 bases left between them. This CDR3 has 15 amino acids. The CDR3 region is CSARKGQGVYYGYTF. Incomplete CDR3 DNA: TGCAGTGCTAGAAAAGGGCAGGGCGTGTACTATGGC.

The CDR3 here is CASSLYRVGGELFF. CDR3 DNA (partial): TGCGCCAGCAGCCTGTACAGGGTTGGCGGGGAG. The V call is TRBV5-1, the J call TRBJ2-2, with D possibly TRBD1 on 6 matching bases. The read stops 3 residues short of the end of the CDR3; the missing end is completed from the germline J gene. Germline assignment: CDR1 SGHRS and CDR2 YFSETQ. V gave up 4 bases and J gave up 7 bases, with 14 bases separating them. There are 14 residues in the CDR3. The full variable domain, in which reference TRBV5-1 and TRBJ2-2 provide the parts outside the CDR3, is KAGVTQTPRYLIKTRGQQVTLSCSPISGHRSVSWYQQTPGQGLQFLFEYFSETQRNKGNFPGRFSGRQFSNSRSEMNVSTLELGDSALYLCASSLYRVGGELFFGEGSRLTVL.

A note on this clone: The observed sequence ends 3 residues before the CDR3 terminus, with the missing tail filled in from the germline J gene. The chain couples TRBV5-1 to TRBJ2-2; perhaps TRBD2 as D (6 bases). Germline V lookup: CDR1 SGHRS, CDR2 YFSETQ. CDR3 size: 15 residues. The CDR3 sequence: CASSLSGWANEKLFF. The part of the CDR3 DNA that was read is TGCGCCAGCAGCTTGAGCGGGTGGGCTAATGAAAAG.

CDR3 DNA (partial): TGTGCCTTTGACAGGGGATCAGGAGGGAGCTCCTATAATTCACCG. It encodes CAFDRGSGGSSYNSP. The whole CDR3 reads CAFDRGSGGSSYNSPLFF. The V and J genes are TRBV30 and TRBJ2-2, with 8 positions matching TRBD1. The CDR3 end lies 3 residues beyond the end of the read and is filled in from the germline J gene. CDR1 is GTSNPN and CDR2 is SVGIG in the germline V gene (reference sequence). The CDR3 totals 18 residues. Filled out from reference TRBV30 and TRBJ2-2, the complete variable domain reads SQTIHQWPATLVQPVGSPLSLECTVEGTSNPNLYWYRQAAGRGLQLLFYSVGIGQISSEVPQNLSASRPQDRQFILSSKKLLLSDSGFYLCAFDRGSGGSSYNSPLFFGEGSRLTVL.

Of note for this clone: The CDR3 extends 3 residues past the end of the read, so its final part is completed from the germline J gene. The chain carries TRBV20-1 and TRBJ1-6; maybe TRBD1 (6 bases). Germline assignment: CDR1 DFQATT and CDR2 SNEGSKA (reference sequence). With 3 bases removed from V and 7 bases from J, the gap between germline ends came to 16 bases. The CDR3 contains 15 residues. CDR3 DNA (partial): TGCAGTGCTAGGGGGGCAGGGGCAAGGAATTCACCC. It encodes CSARGAGARNSP. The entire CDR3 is CSARGAGARNSPLHF.